This T cell receptor (beta chain) was observed in a study of T-cell memory formation after mild COVID-19 (dated by TCRdb to about 2021). About the investigation overall: Most TCR sequence clusters were specific to one of the two donors. Two young, previously healthy adult volunteers made up the cohort, one male and one female. In a couple of donors, T-cell clones that expanded and contracted after mild COVID-19 were tracked by sequencing TCRalpha and TCRbeta repertoires over time.

As concerns this clonotype: Its cognate antigen has yet to be identified. No clone much larger than this one lies a single base away; base qualities are absent.

Sequencing was performed on an Illumina NovaSeq 6000. Using 5'RACE with constant-segment primers, TCRalpha and TCRbeta cDNA libraries were constructed, with sample barcodes and unique molecular identifiers added in the process. RNA was extracted from every sample with Trizol reagent. Amplification of the libraries took two PCR steps, and the second step added a second sample barcode plus Illumina TruSeq adapters. The libraries were sequenced on an Illumina NovaSeq using 2 x 150 bp paired-end reads. In the source study's methods: Demultiplexing of reads and collapsing into UMI-guided consensus sequences were performed with migec v1.2.7. Using mixcr v2.1.11, UMI consensuses were aligned to TRA and TRB V and J templates and then assembled into clonotypes. A clonotype was counted as expanded or contracted only when both edgeR and NoisET called the clonotype significant, with the noise models trained on biological replicates. edgeR calls used a false discovery rate-adjusted p below 0.01 and a log2 fold-change threshold of 1. As an exploratory analysis of dynamics, PCA with hierarchical clustering was applied to max-normalized trajectories of the 1000 most abundant clonotypes. Separately sequenced CD4+ and CD8+ repertoires were used to assign a CD4 or CD8 phenotype to each responding clone. TCRdb ran its own pipeline on the public reads, namely fastp trimming at Q25 and MiXCR clone calling, and kept in-frame beta chains. CDR3 protein duplicates are merged, each entry listing the most common genes and DNA. The authors' filters were not applied to this entry. The sample table lists about 270,000 distinct CDR3 sequences, less than 20% of them with a count of one. The ten largest clones add up to 2% to 2.5% of the sample.

The study at large found these results: Some responding clones were detected in pre-infection memory, which suggested that pre-existing cross-reactive memory T cells had joined the SARS-CoV-2 response. SARS-CoV-2 specificity was not confirmed for the second-wave clones peaking on day 37. Only a couple of mild cases were covered in the study, and larger cohorts including severe cases with pre-infection samples were considered necessary. Contracting CD4+ clones were located mainly in the CM and EM memory subsets, whereas CD8+ clones were found to be enriched in EMRA. Clones contracting from day 15 to 85 had balanced CD4/CD8 phenotypes, while a second wave expanding from day 15 to 37 was biased towards CD4+.

Ficoll-Paque density gradient centrifugation was used to isolate PBMCs. The source of this sequence is an adult woman who had mild COVID-19 (a few samples of this study predate the infection). The sample titles of this study are shuffled in the database, so cell type and time point are left out; the donor was told from shared clones. Sequencing input: PBMCs or a T cell subset sorted from them (not recorded which).

The DNA sequence is TGCAGCGTTGAACCCCCGGGGTCGAACACCGGGGAGCTGTTTTTT. It translates to CSVEPPGSNTGELFF. The chain is encoded by TRBV29-1 joined to TRBJ2-2; 5 matching bases give a weak D call of TRBD2. The CDR3 sequence holds 15 residues, the cysteine and phenylalanine included. Only the CDR3 DNA is retained, 45 bases long and in frame from the first base. V gives up 2 bases and J gives up 0 bases, and the segment between their germline ends measures 10 bases. Per the germline V gene, SQVTM is the CDR1 and ANQGSEA is the CDR2.